The following is a TCR beta chain sequence with its context. These data belong to a study of blood T cells in healthy people across ages. The CDR3 is 14 residues long. The V and J ends lost 5 bases and 1 base respectively, with 13 bases between them. Germline assignment: CDR1 SQVTM and CDR2 ANQGSEA. Together with a sample-barcoded 5' primer, a J-beta primer mix was included in a second PCR lasting about 7 to 12 cycles. TCRdb reanalysed the 5' RACE reads using MiXCR and keeps one entry per CDR3 protein. The table shows about 800,000 distinct CDR3 sequences, with about 25% occurring only once. The sample was also reused in another study, on T cells of mothers and their children.

V gene TRBV29-1 combines with J gene TRBJ2-3; D is uncertain. The sequenced sample was blood. The source is a boy aged 5-17 years in good health. The CDR3 coding sequence is TGCAGCGTTAAGGTAGACTCAGGCACAGATACGCAGTATTTT. It encodes CSVKVDSGTDTQYF.